Listed below are T cell receptor beta chains from one sample, sequenced in a study of cytomegalovirus exposure and HLA in healthy donors. Data came from immunoSEQ multiplex PCR; TCRdb stores just in-frame clones and leaves some out. Among 130,000 or so clones listed, 55% to 80% were seen once. Sequencing used PBMCs. Source of these receptors: a woman in her forties in good health and CMV-seronegative. Each CDR3 is given with its conserved first and last residue. D genes are given only for firm matches. Only some rows state a clone size, as once, few, many or a class for expanded clones.

>TRBV11-2|once|TRBJ1-1|.
CASSLGGWAANTEAFF
TGTGCCAGCAGCTTAGGTGGATGGGCCGCGAACACTGAAGCTTTCTTT
>TRBV19|.|TRBJ2-5|.
CASSITAAQETQYF
TGTGCCAGTAGTATTACCGCGGCCCAAGAGACCCAGTACTTC
>TRBV6-5|.|TRBJ2-1|.
CASSPASSYNEQFF
TGTGCCAGCAGTCCAGCGAGCTCCTACAATGAGCAGTTCTTC
>TRBV25-1|few|TRBJ1-5|.
CASHPGGYDNQPQHF
TGTGCCAGCCACCCGGGAGGGTATGACAATCAGCCCCAGCATTTT
>TRBV29-1|few|TRBJ2-1|.
CSVVRGGPGNEQFF
TGCAGCGTTGTTCGCGGGGGCCCTGGCAATGAGCAGTTCTTC
>TRBV9|once|TRBJ1-2|.
CASSDPTGGYTF
TGTGCCAGCAGCGACCCTACCGGGGGCTACACCTTC
>TRBV2|.|TRBJ2-3|.
CASSGASTDTQYF
TGTGCCAGCAGCGGAGCCTCCACAGATACGCAGTATTTT
>TRBV6-5|.|TRBJ1-1|TRBD1
CASSYSGTVNTEAFF
TGTGCCAGCAGTTACTCGGGGACAGTGAACACTGAAGCTTTCTTT
>TRBV5-1|.|TRBJ1-2|.
CASSFDNTYGYTF
TGCGCCAGCAGCTTCGACAACACCTATGGCTACACCTTC
>TRBV7-2|.|TRBJ2-1|TRBD2
CASSFRAGGGPNEQFF
TGTGCCAGCAGCTTTCGAGCGGGGGGGGGTCCCAATGAGCAGTTCTTC
>TRBV2|few|TRBJ2-7|.
CASSEPYDSYEQYF
TGTGCCAGCAGTGAACCCTACGACTCCTACGAGCAGTACTTC
>TRBV7-9|.|TRBJ1-4|TRBD1
CASSPWTGNNEKLFF
TGTGCCAGCAGCCCGTGGACAGGGAATAATGAAAAACTGTTTTTT
>TRBV7-7|.|TRBJ2-7|.
CASSLAGRLELYEQYF
TGTGCCAGCAGCTTAGCGGGGAGGCTGGAACTCTACGAGCAGTACTTC
>TRBV15|.|TRBJ2-3|TRBD1
CATSSRTGGYQADTQYF
TGTGCCACCAGCAGTCGCACAGGGGGATATCAGGCAGATACGCAGTATTTT
>TRBV27|.|TRBJ2-5|TRBD2
CASSQIAGETFETQYF
TGTGCCAGCAGTCAAATAGCGGGGGAAACCTTTGAGACCCAGTACTTC
>TRBV4-1|.|TRBJ2-2|.
CASSQERGSTGELFF
TGCGCCAGCAGCCAAGAGCGGGGTTCCACCGGGGAGCTGTTTTTT
>TRBV4-3|once|TRBJ2-2|TRBD2
CASSLGLAGILNTGELFF
TGCGCCAGCAGCCTGGGACTAGCGGGGATCCTGAACACCGGGGAGCTGTTTTTT
>TRBV7-6|.|TRBJ1-1|.
CASSLGVSGTEAFF
TGTGCCAGCAGCTTAGGGGTAAGCGGGACTGAAGCTTTCTTT
>TRBV27|.|TRBJ2-1|.
CASMGPYNEQFF
TGTGCCAGCATGGGGCCCTACAATGAGCAGTTCTTC
>TRBV4-1|.|TRBJ1-3|TRBD1
CASSPNDRVEGNTIYF
TGCGCCAGCAGCCCAAACGACAGGGTCGAAGGAAACACCATATATTTT
>TRBV6-1|once|TRBJ1-2|.
CASSDIQRADYGYTF
TGTGCCAGCAGTGACATTCAGAGGGCGGACTATGGCTACACCTTC
>TRBV6-5|.|TRBJ2-3|.
CASNPPGADTQYF
TGTGCCAGCAACCCCCCCGGGGCAGATACGCAGTATTTT
>TRBV6-5|.|TRBJ1-1|TRBD1
CASSRDRVAEAFF
TGTGCCAGCAGTAGGGACAGGGTGGCTGAAGCTTTCTTT
>TRBV29-1|.|TRBJ2-3|.
CSPTKDSFTDTQYF
TGCAGCCCCACGAAGGACAGCTTTACAGATACGCAGTATTTT
>TRBV15|.|TRBJ1-5|.
CATSLTGNQPQHF
TGTGCCACCAGCCTAACAGGCAATCAGCCCCAGCATTTT
>TRBV5-1|.|TRBJ1-2|.
CASSSGQNNGYTF
TGCGCCAGCAGCTCAGGACAGAATAATGGCTACACCTTC
>TRBV4-1|.|TRBJ2-7|.
CASRGPGSYEQYF
TGCGCCAGCAGAGGTCCGGGGTCCTACGAGCAGTACTTC
>TRBV7-8|.|TRBJ1-2|TRBD1
CASSSRTTGVGYTF
TGTGCCAGCAGCTCCAGAACGACAGGGGTCGGCTACACCTTC
>TRBV4-2|.|TRBJ2-1|.
CASSQAAAGAYNEQFF
TGTGCCAGCAGCCAAGCGGCGGCAGGGGCCTACAATGAGCAGTTCTTC
>TRBV7-9|.|TRBJ2-1|TRBD2
CASSSLPGTSSGNEQFF
TGTGCCAGCAGCTCCTTACCCGGGACTAGCAGTGGAAATGAGCAGTTCTTC
>TRBV10-2|.|TRBJ2-3|TRBD2
CASRGGFLAGGTDTQYF
TGCGCCAGCAGGGGAGGATTCTTAGCGGGGGGCACAGATACGCAGTATTTT
>TRBV4-3|few|TRBJ2-7|.
CASSQDWSGINTGYEQYF
TGCGCCAGCAGCCAAGATTGGTCCGGGATCAACACAGGGTACGAGCAGTACTTC
>TRBV2|.|TRBJ2-3|.
CASRAGYGSTDTQYF
TGTGCCAGCAGGGCAGGGTATGGAAGCACAGATACGCAGTATTTT
>TRBV7-2|.|TRBJ2-3|.
CASSLSRGEADTQYF
TGTGCCAGCAGCTTATCCAGGGGGGAGGCAGATACGCAGTATTTT
>TRBV6-1|few|TRBJ2-7|.
CASSSQNRAAHEQYF
TGTGCCAGCAGCTCTCAGAACAGGGCAGCCCACGAGCAGTACTTC
>TRBV7-9|few|TRBJ2-3|TRBD2
CASSLRGGEGDTQYF
TGTGCCAGCAGCTTACGGGGGGGCGAGGGAGATACGCAGTATTTT
>TRBV12-5|.|TRBJ2-3|TRBD2
CASGLASGGPDTQYF
TGTGCTAGTGGTTTGGCTAGCGGGGGGCCCGATACGCAGTATTTT
>TRBV30|.|TRBJ1-1|.
CAWSDYSIEAFF
TGTGCCTGGAGTGACTATAGCATTGAAGCTTTCTTT
>TRBV19|once|TRBJ2-5|.
CASSIERRQETQYF
TGTGCCAGTAGTATAGAACGGCGGCAAGAGACCCAGTACTTC
>TRBV29-1|.|TRBJ2-1|TRBD1
CSVRPTGGRSYNEQFF
TGCAGCGTCCGACCCACAGGGGGCAGATCCTACAATGAGCAGTTCTTC
>TRBV5-1|.|TRBJ1-1|.
CASSLGTTNTEAFF
TGCGCCAGCAGCTTGGGGACAACGAACACTGAAGCTTTCTTT
>TRBV28|once|TRBJ2-2|TRBD2
CASSGGGANTGELFF
TGTGCCAGCAGCGGGGGAGGGGCGAACACCGGGGAGCTGTTTTTT
>TRBV6-6|.|TRBJ1-1|TRBD1
CASSYGQGNTEAFF
TGTGCCAGCAGTTACGGACAGGGGAACACTGAAGCTTTCTTT
>TRBV5-1|.|TRBJ2-5|.
CASRGLQETQYF
TGCGCCAGCAGAGGACTACAAGAGACCCAGTACTTC
>TRBV28|.|TRBJ1-2|.
CASSTWTARMGYTF
TGTGCCAGCAGTACCTGGACAGCTAGGATGGGCTACACCTTC
>TRBV27|.|TRBJ1-1|.
CASSLGGITEAFF
TGTGCCAGCAGTTTAGGGGGGATCACTGAAGCTTTCTTT
>TRBV4-3|.|TRBJ2-7|TRBD2
CASSQGLAGGPYEQYF
TGCGCCAGCAGCCAAGGACTAGCGGGGGGCCCCTACGAGCAGTACTTC
>TRBV4-1|.|TRBJ1-5|TRBD1
CASSRFTGAQEQPQHF
TGCGCCAGCAGCCGCTTTACAGGGGCACAGGAGCAGCCCCAGCATTTT
>TRBV12-5|.|TRBJ2-7|.
CASAPQRASYEQYF
TGTGCTAGTGCCCCCCAGCGGGCCTCCTACGAGCAGTACTTC
>TRBV18|.|TRBJ1-2|.
CASSLSGGAEGYTF
TGTGCCAGCTCACTATCAGGTGGGGCCGAAGGCTACACCTTC
>TRBV2|.|TRBJ1-4|TRBD1
CASTSQDRSNEKLFF
TGTGCCAGCACCTCCCAGGACAGGTCAAATGAAAAACTGTTTTTT
>TRBV7-6|.|TRBJ1-6|TRBD1
CASSLDGTANSPLHF
TGTGCCAGCAGCTTAGACGGGACAGCTAATTCACCCCTCCACTTT
>TRBV5-4|.|TRBJ2-5|TRBD1
CASSTQGDGETQYF
TGTGCCAGCAGTACACAGGGGGACGGGGAGACCCAGTACTTC
>TRBV11-2|.|TRBJ1-5|.
CASSQGVGASQPQHF
TGTGCCAGCAGCCAAGGAGTAGGGGCGAGTCAGCCCCAGCATTTT
>TRBV6-5|.|TRBJ1-2|TRBD1
CASRFTGERNGYTF
TGTGCCAGCAGATTCACAGGGGAGAGGAATGGCTACACCTTC
>TRBV10-3|.|TRBJ1-1|TRBD1
CAINPTGANTEAFF
TGTGCCATCAATCCGACAGGGGCGAACACTGAAGCTTTCTTT
>TRBV6-5|.|TRBJ2-1|.
CASSYRGNEQFF
TGTGCCAGCAGTTACCGGGGGAATGAGCAGTTCTTC
>TRBV27|.|TRBJ2-7|.
CASSFRGAKEQYF
TGTGCCAGCAGTTTCAGGGGGGCTAAGGAGCAGTACTTC
>TRBV12-5|.|TRBJ1-1|TRBD1
CASGLNTGTGANQAFF
TGTGCTAGTGGTTTGAACACCGGGACAGGGGCCAACCAAGCTTTCTTT